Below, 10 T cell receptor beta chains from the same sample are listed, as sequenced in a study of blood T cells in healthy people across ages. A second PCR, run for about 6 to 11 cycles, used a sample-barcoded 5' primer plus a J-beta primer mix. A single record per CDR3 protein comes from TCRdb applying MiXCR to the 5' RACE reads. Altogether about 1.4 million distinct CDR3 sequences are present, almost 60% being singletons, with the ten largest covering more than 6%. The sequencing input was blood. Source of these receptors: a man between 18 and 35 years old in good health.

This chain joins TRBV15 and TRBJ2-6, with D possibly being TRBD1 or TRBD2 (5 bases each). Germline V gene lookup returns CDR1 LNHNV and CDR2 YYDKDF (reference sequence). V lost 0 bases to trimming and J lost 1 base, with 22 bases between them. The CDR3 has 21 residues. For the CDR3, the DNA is TGTGCCACCAGCAGAGATCGGGGACCGGGACGGATAGGTTCTGGGGCCAACGTCCTGACTTTC. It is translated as CATSRDRGPGRIGSGANVLTF. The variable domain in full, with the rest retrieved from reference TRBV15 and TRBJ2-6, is DAMVIQNPRYQVTQFGKPVTLSCSQTLNHNVMYWYQQKSSQAPKLLFHYYDKDFNNEADTPDNFQSRRPNTSFCFLDIRSPGLGDTAMYLCATSRDRGPGRIGSGANVLTFGAGSRLTVL.

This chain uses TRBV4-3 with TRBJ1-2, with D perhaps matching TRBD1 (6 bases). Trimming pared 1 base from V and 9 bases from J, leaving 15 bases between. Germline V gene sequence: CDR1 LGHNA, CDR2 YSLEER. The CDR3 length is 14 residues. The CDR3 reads CASSQGLMRGSYTF. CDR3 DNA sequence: TGCGCCAGCAGCCAAGGGCTAATGAGGGGGAGCTACACCTTC.

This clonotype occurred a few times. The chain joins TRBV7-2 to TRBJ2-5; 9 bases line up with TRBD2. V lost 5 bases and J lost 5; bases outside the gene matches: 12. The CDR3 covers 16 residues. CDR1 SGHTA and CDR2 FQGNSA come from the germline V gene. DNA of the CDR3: TGTGCCAGCAGCCCCCGGGTAGCGGGAGTTAGGGAGACCCAGTACTTC. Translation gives CASSPRVAGVRETQYF. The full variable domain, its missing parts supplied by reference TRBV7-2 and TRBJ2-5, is GAGVSQSPSNKVTEKGKDVELRCDPISGHTALYWYRQSLGQGLEFLIYFQGNSAPDKSGLPSDRFSAERTGGSVSTLTIQRTQQEDSAVYLCASSPRVAGVRETQYFGPGTRLLVL.

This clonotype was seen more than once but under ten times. Here the CDR3 DNA reads TGTGCCAGCAGCTTAACCCGGGAAGGGTGGGAGACCCAGTACTTC. Amino acid sequence: CASSLTREGWETQYF. J is TRBJ2-5 and V is TRBV7-2, with a possible D match to TRBD2 (5 bases). V was pared by 2 bases and J by 5 bases, with 15 bases between. The CDR3 is 15 residues long. Germline V lookup: CDR1 SGHTA, CDR2 FQGNSA.

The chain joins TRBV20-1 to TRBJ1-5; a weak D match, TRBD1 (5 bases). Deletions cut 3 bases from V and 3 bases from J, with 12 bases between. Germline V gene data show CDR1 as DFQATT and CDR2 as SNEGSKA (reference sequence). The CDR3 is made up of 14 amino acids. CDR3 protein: CSASGAGLNQPQHF. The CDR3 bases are TGCAGTGCTAGCGGGGCAGGCCTCAATCAGCCCCAGCATTTT.

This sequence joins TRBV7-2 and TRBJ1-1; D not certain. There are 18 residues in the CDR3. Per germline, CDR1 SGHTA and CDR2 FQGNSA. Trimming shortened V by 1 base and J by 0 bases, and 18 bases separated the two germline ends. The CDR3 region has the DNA TGTGCCAGCAGCTTAGGAGGAGCTAGGGTCGGGGTGAACACTGAAGCTTTCTTT. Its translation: CASSLGGARVGVNTEAFF. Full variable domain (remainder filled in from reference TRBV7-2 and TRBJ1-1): GAGVSQSPSNKVTEKGKDVELRCDPISGHTALYWYRQSLGQGLEFLIYFQGNSAPDKSGLPSDRFSAERTGGSVSTLTIQRTQQEDSAVYLCASSLGGARVGVNTEAFFGQGTRLTVV.

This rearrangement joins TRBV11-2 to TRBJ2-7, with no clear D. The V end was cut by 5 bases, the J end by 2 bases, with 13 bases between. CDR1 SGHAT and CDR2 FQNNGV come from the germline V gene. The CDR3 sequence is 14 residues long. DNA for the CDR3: TGTGCCAGCAGCCACCACGACGGGCCCTACGAGCAGTACTTC. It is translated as CASSHHDGPYEQYF.

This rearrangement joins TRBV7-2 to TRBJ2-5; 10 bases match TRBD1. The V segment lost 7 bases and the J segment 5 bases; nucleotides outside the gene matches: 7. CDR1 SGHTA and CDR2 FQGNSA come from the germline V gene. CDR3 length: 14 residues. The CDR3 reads CASTRQGARETQYF. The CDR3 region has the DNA TGTGCCAGCACCCGACAGGGGGCTCGGGAGACCCAGTACTTC.

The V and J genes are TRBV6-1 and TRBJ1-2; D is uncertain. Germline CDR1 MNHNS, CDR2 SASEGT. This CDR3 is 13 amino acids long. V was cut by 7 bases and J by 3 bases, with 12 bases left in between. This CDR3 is CASTQVPDYGYTF. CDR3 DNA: TGTGCCAGCACCCAGGTTCCGGACTATGGCTACACCTTC.

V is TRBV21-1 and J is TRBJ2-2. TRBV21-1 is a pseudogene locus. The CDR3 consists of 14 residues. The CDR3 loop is CASRKGPTAGELFF. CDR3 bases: TGTGCCAGCAGAAAGGGACCGACGGCCGGGGAGCTGTTTTTT.